The 18 T cell receptor delta chains below all came from one sample that was sequenced in a study of Vδ1+ human thymocytes. Study-wide findings and caveats: Highly polyclonal TRG and TRD repertoires with Gaussian CDR3 length distributions appeared in thymus.

Their recognized antigens are unknown. RNA was extracted from the cells and then reverse transcribed. The CDR3 regions were amplified by multiplex PCR from V-gene primers to a constant-region primer. TCRdb reprocessed the multiplex PCR reads through CATT. Of 22,000 or so delta-chain clones listed, roughly 8% are singletons. What was sequenced was Vdelta1+ gamma-delta thymocytes from the thymus. Subset described: FACS-sorted CD3+ TCRalphabeta- TCRVdelta1+ TCRVdelta2- thymocytes. Source of these receptors: a child under two years old who had congenital heart surgery.

This clone turned up a few times. The V gene is TRDV1, the J gene TRDJ1; 9 bases align to TRDD3. The CDR3 loop spans 22 amino acids. V gave up 0 bases and J gave up 0 bases; unmatched junction bases: 20. Germline CDR1 is TSWWSYY and CDR2 is QGS. The CDR3 is CALGELGPSSYWGKRYTDKLIF. In nucleotides, the CDR3 is TGTGCTCTTGGGGAACTTGGGCCTTCCTCGTACTGGGGGAAACGGTACACCGATAAACTCATCTTT.

This clone showed up just a few times. The chain joins TRDV1 to TRDJ1; D is uncertain. CDR1 and CDR2 from the germline V gene are TSWWSYY and QGS. Trimming took 3 bases from V and 0 from J, leaving 23 bases between them. The CDR3 is 19 amino acids. Here the CDR3 DNA reads TGTGCTCTTGGGGATCTTAGGGACCCTCATGGGTCGTACACCGATAAACTCATCTTT. It specifies CALGDLRDPHGSYTDKLIF.

The chain carries TRDV1 and TRDJ2; D possibly corresponds to TRDD3 (6 bases). V lost 0 bases and J lost 0, with 26 bases in between. The CDR3 is 22 residues long. Germline assignment: CDR1 TSWWSYY and CDR2 QGS. CDR3 sequence reads: CALGELFQRNGDSRALTAQLFF. The CDR3 DNA reads as TGTGCTCTTGGGGAACTCTTTCAACGCAACGGGGATTCCCGAGCTTTGACAGCACAACTCTTCTTT.

V and J are TRDV1 and TRDJ1; maybe TRDD3 (8 bases). The CDR3 is made up of 22 amino acids. Deletions cut 3 bases from V and 0 bases from J, with 32 bases between. CDR1 TSWWSYY and CDR2 QGS come from the germline V gene. CDR3 residues: CALGDPSSVGSLGDSYTDKLIF. The CDR3, as DNA: TGTGCTCTTGGGGACCCTTCCTCCGTGGGATCTTTGGGGGATTCGTACACCGATAAACTCATCTTT.

This chain links TRDV1 with TRDJ1; 12 bases agree with TRDD3. Germline V gene data show CDR1 as TSWWSYY and CDR2 as QGS. There are 22 residues in the CDR3. The trim removed 5 bases at V and 11 bases at J, leaving 33 bases unmatched. CDR3: CALGSLVLICTGGYCPRRGLIF. The CDR3 nucleotides read TGTGCTCTTGGGTCCCTCGTATTAATCTGTACTGGGGGATACTGTCCACGCCGGGGCCTCATCTTT.

This clone was seen a handful of times. The chain recombines TRDV1 with TRDJ1; the D is unclear. V lost 2 bases and J lost 0, with 10 bases in between. Looked up from germline, CDR1 is TSWWSYY and CDR2 is QGS. This CDR3 is 15 amino acids long. CDR3 in amino acids: CALGEGAPYTDKLIF. In DNA form, the CDR3 reads TGTGCTCTTGGGGAAGGGGCCCCGTACACCGATAAACTCATCTTT.

No call was made for the V gene; the J gene is TRDJ1. The CDR3 loop spans 17 amino acids. CDR3 bases: TGTGCTCTTGGGAACCGACACCTCTTCAGTGCCACCGATAAACTAATCTTT. Amino acid sequence: CALGNRHLFSATDKLIF.

Points on this clone: A much larger clone differs from this one at a single base, so this may be a read error. V usage is TRDV2 and J usage is TRDJ3; TRDD3 matches at 8 bases. Per germline, CDR1 GEAIGNYY and CDR2 EKD. Trimming took 3 bases from V and 0 from J; bases not matched to a gene: 3. The CDR3 length is 17 residues. The CDR3 DNA reads as TGTGCCTGTGACTACTGGGGGGGCTCCTGGGACACCCGACAGATGTTTTTC. Residues: CACDYWGGSWDTRQMFF.

Here the J gene is TRDJ1 and the V gene is not called; TRDD3 was called by the table and not checked on the DNA. The CDR3 is 21 amino acids. CDR3 bases: TGTGCTCTTGGGGTTCTACGGAAGGGTGACTGGGGGCTACTCTACACCGATAAACTCATCTTT. It translates to CALGVLRKGDWGLLYTDKLIF.

For the J gene the call is TRDJ1; the V gene lacks a call; the table's TRDD3 call for D was not verified on the DNA. This CDR3 region has 21 residues. The CDR3 region is CALGELRWSGSRAIYTDKLIF. The CDR3 DNA reads as TGTGCTCTTGGGGAACTACGTTGGTCCGGGTCGAGGGCTATCTACACCGATAAACTCATCTTT.

The chain couples TRDV1 to TRDJ1, with a possible D match to TRDD3 (5 bases). Germline V gene lookup returns CDR1 TSWWSYY and CDR2 QGS. V was shortened by 1 base and J by 0 bases, with 15 bases between the two germline ends. This CDR3 spans 17 amino acids. Here the CDR3 DNA reads TGTGCTCTTGGGGAACGAAAACTGGCCCTTTACACCGATAAACTCATCTTT. Its protein is CALGERKLALYTDKLIF.

A remark on this clone: One end of the junction does not line up with germline, which may come from a read error. The chain employs TRDV1 and TRDJ1, with 10 bases fitting TRDD3. CDR1 is TSWWSYY and CDR2 is QGS in the germline V gene. The CDR3 sequence is 15 residues long. The CDR3 region is CALGATGGFTDKLIF. CDR3 in DNA: TGTGCCCTTGGCGCTACTGGGGGATTCACCGATAAACTCATCTTT.

In this sample, this clone turned up a few times. V gene TRDV1 combines with J gene TRDJ1; TRDD3 aligns across 7 bases. The CDR3 is 16 amino acids. Germline CDR1 TSWWSYY, CDR2 QGS. V lost 0 bases and J lost 10; bases outside the gene matches: 14. The CDR3 loop is CALGELAYGGGKGLIF. CDR3 in DNA: TGTGCTCTTGGGGAACTTGCCTACGGTGGGGGAAAAGGACTCATCTTT.

This clone was recorded a few times. The chain has TRDV1 and TRDJ1; D is possibly TRDD2 (5 bases). With 3 bases removed from V and 10 bases from J, the gap between germline ends came to 12 bases. Germline V lookup: CDR1 TSWWSYY, CDR2 QGS. This CDR3 spans 12 amino acids. Here the CDR3 reads CALGDPTAGLIF. The CDR3 DNA is TGTGCTCTTGGGGACCCTACCGCGGGACTCATCTTT.

This clone is medium-sized by share. The V and J genes are TRDV2 and TRDJ1; 9 positions agree with TRDD3. Germline V gene data show CDR1 as GEAIGNYY and CDR2 as EKD. V gave up 3 bases and J gave up 7 bases; unmatched junction bases: 14. The CDR3 contains 16 residues. CDR3 residues: CACDLSVLGDPFKLIF. The CDR3 coding sequence is TGTGCCTGTGACCTCTCTGTACTGGGGGACCCCTTTAAACTCATCTTT.

This clone was picked up a small number of times. The rearrangement uses TRDV1 and TRDJ1; D could derive from TRDD2 or TRDD3 (6 bases each). The CDR3 consists of 20 residues. CDR1 is TSWWSYY and CDR2 is QGS in the germline V gene. V was clipped by 0 bases and J by 0 bases, with 23 bases between them. The CDR3 here is CALGELSYARGRGHTDKLIF. The DNA of the CDR3 is TGTGCTCTTGGGGAACTCTCCTACGCGCGGGGGAGGGGCCACACCGATAAACTCATCTTT.

This clone was counted only a few times. This chain uses TRDV1 with TRDJ1; 13 bases line up with TRDD3. This CDR3 spans 27 amino acids. Trimming took 4 bases from V and 5 from J; bases not matched to a gene: 40. Per germline, CDR1 TSWWSYY and CDR2 QGS. CDR3 sequence reads: CALGVSHTPDWGIRENVSLTGDDKLIF. The CDR3 DNA reads TGTGCTCTTGGGGTTTCCCATACCCCCGACTGGGGGATACGAGAAAACGTTAGTCTCACCGGGGATGATAAACTCATCTTT.

For this clone: Germline is not matched at one junction end, which may reflect a read error. The rearrangement uses TRDV1 and TRDJ1; 12 nucleotides line up with TRDD3. Germline V gene lookup returns CDR1 TSWWSYY and CDR2 QGS. The CDR3 is made up of 25 amino acids. The CDR3 loop reads CALGEPRRGGFSLGDTHASTDKLIF. As DNA, the CDR3 is TGTGCTCTCGGGGAACCCCGGAGGGGGGGGTTCTCACTGGGGGATACCCACGCGTCCACCGATAAACTCATCTTT.